This entry lists 2 T cell receptor beta chains sequenced from one sample in a study of T cell responses to AZD1222 COVID-19 vaccine. Libraries were prepared by immunoSEQ multiplex PCR; TCRdb keeps only in-frame clonotypes and omits some of them. The profile shows 150,000 to 200,000 clones, 88% of them singletons. The input for sequencing was peripheral blood, taken 28 days after the second AZD1222 dose. The receptor set was obtained from an adult who received the AZD1222 COVID-19 vaccine.

V gene TRBV7-3 combines with J gene TRBJ2-3; 9 nucleotides agree with TRBD1. The V gene's germline CDR1 is SGHTA and CDR2 FQGTGA. The V segment lost 4 bases and the J segment 0 bases; nucleotides outside the gene matches: 2. This CDR3 is 15 amino acids long. In DNA, the CDR3 is TGTGCCAGCAGCTCGACAGGGGGAAGCACAGATACGCAGTATTTT. It is translated as CASSSTGGSTDTQYF.

The chain has TRBV5-6 and TRBJ2-2; TRBD1 agrees at 8 bases. CDR1 is SGHDT, CDR2 YYEEEE, per germline. This CDR3 region has 17 residues. Trimming removed 4 bases from V and 1 base from J; junction bases left unmatched: 9. CDR3 sequence (DNA): TGTGCCAGCAGCCAATACCGGGACAGGAAGAACACCGGGGAGCTGTTTTTT. Its protein product is CASSQYRDRKNTGELFF.